The T cell receptor (beta chain) under discussion was sequenced for a study of identical twins. Template switching created a universal primer site, and the cDNA included unique molecular identifiers. TCRdb called the 5' RACE reads again in MiXCR, with one record for every CDR3 protein. The data show 400,000 to 600,000 distinct CDR3 sequences, with about 22% seen just once and 0.45% to 0.5% held by the top ten. Points from the study as a whole: Zero-insertion findings could be partly confounded by invariant cells (MAIT and iNKT cells).

A word on this clonotype: Its antigen remains unidentified.

CDR1 and CDR2 from the germline V gene are SQVTM and ANQGSEA. Between the trimmed V and J ends, which lost 0 bases and 3 bases, there was a span of 9 bases. The length of the CDR3 is 13 residues. The data were also submitted as part of a second study, on yellow fever vaccine responses in identical twins.

This clonotype was obtained from a young woman in good health. The chain carries TRBV29-1 and TRBJ2-7; D is unclear. The sample was CD4+ T cells sorted from blood. CDR3 residues: CSVEDLLDYEQYF. CDR3 DNA sequence: TGCAGCGTTGAAGATCTCCTCGACTACGAGCAGTACTTC.